What follows describes a single TCR beta chain. The antigen is unknown. The data originate from a study of yellow fever vaccine responses in identical twins. Study findings and constraints: A vaccine T cell response that seemed partly convergent and partly personalized was reported in twins.

Per the germline V gene, CDR1 is SQVTM and CDR2 is ANQGSEA. CDR3 length: 13 residues. V was trimmed by 6 bases and J by 6 bases, leaving 18 bases between them. From the RT-PCR reads, TCRdb called clonotypes with MiXCR, one entry per CDR3 protein. This sample yields some 16,000 distinct CDR3 sequences, of which around 80% are seen a single time; under 2% belongs to the top ten. The TCR sequence derives from a woman under 30 who received the yellow fever vaccine. Sequencing used T cells from blood (PBMCs), unsorted or a sorted subset (not recorded which), obtained before or after yellow fever vaccination (not recorded which). The V call is TRBV29-1, the J call TRBJ2-7, with a possible D match to TRBD1 (6 bases). In DNA, the CDR3 is TGCAGCGTAGCTTTCAACTCAGGGGCCGAGCAGTACTTC. This encodes CSVAFNSGAEQYF.